The 32 T cell receptor beta chains below come from one sample, sequenced in a study of glioma-infiltrating T cells. TCR alpha and beta CDR3 regions were amplified from RNA using iRepertoire nested multiplex PCR. One entry per CDR3 protein results from TCRdb running MiXCR on the multiplex PCR reads. The sample comprises under 200,000 distinct CDR3 sequences, roughly 45% of which are singletons, and 5% to 5.5% rests with the top ten. The sequenced sample consisted of glioma tissue, nonneoplastic brain tissue, or PBMCs (not recorded which). Every receptor here comes from a human donor with low-grade glioma or glioblastoma, undergoing nonglioma brain surgery, or in good health (not recorded which).

Remarks on this clonotype: A much larger clone differs by one base, so this may be a read error. V and J are TRBV27 and TRBJ2-1, with 9 bases matching TRBD2. With 11 bases clipped from V and 7 bases from J, the junction kept 15 bases outside the gene matches. Germline loops: CDR1 MNHEY, CDR2 SMNVEV (reference sequence). This CDR3 has 15 amino acids. CDR3 amino acids: CAGPLAGDQRNEQFF. CDR3 sequence (DNA): TGTGCCGGGCCCTTAGCGGGAGACCAGAGGAATGAGCAGTTCTTC.

This clonotype was observed a few times. The rearrangement links TRBV7-2 to TRBJ2-4; unclear D gene. Germline-derived CDR1 and CDR2 are SGHTA and FQGNSA. V was pared by 6 bases and J by 1 base, with 10 bases between. There are 14 residues in the CDR3. CDR3 region: CASRASGAKNIQYF. CDR3 in DNA: TGTGCCAGCAGAGCAAGTGGGGCCAAAAACATTCAGTACTTC.

This clonotype occurred many times. This chain connects TRBV6-6 to TRBJ2-7, with D possibly being TRBD2 (5 bases). The germline V gene encodes CDR1 MNHNY and CDR2 SVGAGI (reference sequence). The CDR3 consists of 14 residues. Trimming stripped 0 bases from V and 4 bases from J, with 10 bases between. This CDR3 is CASSYSPSRYEQYF. The DNA of the CDR3 is TGTGCCAGCAGTTACTCGCCTAGCAGGTACGAGCAGTACTTC.

The rearrangement uses TRBV7-9 and TRBJ2-1; weak D call: TRBD2 (5 bases). This CDR3 region has 12 residues. In germline, CDR1 is SEHNR, CDR2 FQNEAQ (reference sequence). The V end lost 1 base, the J end lost 7 bases, and 5 bases lay between the germline ends. The CDR3 spells CASSLERNEQFF. CDR3 sequence (DNA): TGTGCCAGCAGCTTAGAGCGGAATGAGCAGTTCTTC.

Of note for this clonotype: A read error may account for a junction end that differs from germline. The chain couples TRBV27 to TRBJ2-3; D is ambiguous. CDR3 size: 14 residues. Germline V CDR1 and CDR2: MNHEY, SMNVEV (reference sequence). CDR3 residues: CASSQLDSRDTQYF. The CDR3 nucleotides are TGTGCCAGCAGCCAACTGGATAGCAGAGATACGCAGTATTTT.

The sample holds a few counts of this clonotype. The CDR3 does not end in the conserved phenylalanine or tryptophan, so this is likely a read error. The CDR3 reads CASSASDNNYGYTL. The CDR3 DNA follows: TGTGCCAGCAGCGCGAGCGACAACAACTATGGCTACACCCTC. The chain employs TRBV6-2 or TRBV6-3 and TRBJ1-2; D unclear. Per the germline V gene, CDR1 is MNHEY and CDR2 is SVGEGT. The CDR3 runs to 14 residues. V lost 6 bases and J 2 bases, leaving 13 bases between the germline ends.

A remark on this clonotype: Just one base apart from a much larger clone, this may be a read error. CDR3 amino acids: CASTRERGFTDTQYF. In DNA, the CDR3 is TGTGCCAGCACAAGGGAGAGAGGGTTCACAGATACGCAGTATTTT. The chain recombines TRBV28 with TRBJ2-3; a weak D match, TRBD2 (5 bases). The germline V and J ends were trimmed by 7 bases and 2 bases, with 16 bases remaining between them. Germline CDR1 reads MDHEN; CDR2 reads SYDVKM. The CDR3 covers 15 residues.

Notes on this clonotype: A much larger clone differs from this one at a single base, so this may be a read error. The CDR3 DNA reads as TGTGCCAGCAGCCAAGACCTCCAAGGGACCCAGTACTTC. Amino acids: CASSQDLQGTQYF. V is TRBV3-1 and J is TRBJ2-5; D is unresolved. This CDR3 spans 13 amino acids. The germline gives CDR1 LGHDT, CDR2 YNNKEL (reference sequence).

Turning to this clonotype: A much larger clone differs from this one at a single base, so this may be a read error. The chain joins TRBV28 to TRBJ1-2; 8 bases fit TRBD1. From germline, CDR1 is MDHEN and CDR2 SYDVKM. This CDR3 is 16 amino acids long. The CDR3 sequence: CARRPGQGYANYGYTF. The CDR3 DNA is TGTGCCCGCAGACCCGGACAGGGATATGCGAACTATGGCTACACCTTC.

Concerning this clonotype: A single base separates this from a much larger clone, so it may be a read error. The chain employs TRBV20-1 and TRBJ1-1, with 7 bases that match TRBD1. This CDR3 contains 12 residues. Germline V gives CDR1 DFQATT, CDR2 SNEGSKA (reference sequence). CDR3 region: CRARARQGAAFF. The CDR3 DNA is TGCAGGGCTAGGGCCCGACAGGGCGCAGCTTTCTTT.

About this clonotype itself: A single base separates this from a much larger clone, so it may be a read error. This sequence joins TRBV20-1 and TRBJ2-7, with D perhaps matching TRBD1 (6 bases). Germline CDR1 is DFQATT and CDR2 is SNEGSKA (reference sequence). The CDR3 is 12 amino acids. The CDR3 coding sequence is TGCAGTGCCCCGCAGGGGTCGAACGAGAAGTACTTC. Amino acid sequence: CSAPQGSNEKYF.

This chain uses TRBV7-2 with TRBJ1-2; no clear D gene. Trimming removed 5 bases at V and 7 bases at J, with 17 bases between. The CDR3 contains 14 residues. Germline V lookup: CDR1 SGHTA, CDR2 FQGNSA. The CDR3 region has the DNA TGTGCCAGCAGCCGGGGAGAAATTCGGTTTGGCTACACCTTC. Residues: CASSRGEIRFGYTF. Full variable domain (missing parts from reference TRBV7-2 and TRBJ1-2): GAGVSQSPSNKVTEKGKDVELRCDPISGHTALYWYRQSLGQGLEFLIYFQGNSAPDKSGLPSDRFSAERTGGSVSTLTIQRTQQEDSAVYLCASSRGEIRFGYTFGSGTRLTVV.

This clonotype was seen ten or more times. CDR3 coding DNA: TGCGCCAGCAGCCAAGAGCTAGCGGGAGCGGAGAATGAGCAGTTCTTC. The encoded protein is CASSQELAGAENEQFF. V is TRBV4-1 and J is TRBJ2-1; 10 positions match TRBD2. The V and J ends lost 0 bases and 7 bases, in that order; junction bases with no gene match: 6. CDR1 and CDR2 from the germline V gene are MGHRA and YSYEKL. The CDR3 is 16 residues long.

In its sample, this clonotype was seen many times. The chain couples TRBV10-3 to TRBJ1-5, with 7 bases that match TRBD1. This CDR3 has 13 amino acids. J was trimmed by 5 bases and V by 8 bases; bases with no gene match: 6. Germline V lookup: CDR1 ENHRY, CDR2 SYGVKD. CDR3 loop: CAIGGGVDQPQHF. CDR3 DNA sequence: TGTGCCATCGGAGGGGGCGTAGATCAGCCCCAGCATTTT.

Notes on this clonotype: A much larger clone differs from this one at a single base, so this may be a read error. The chain joins TRBV6-2 or TRBV6-3 to TRBJ2-1, with D unresolved. The V end lost 5 bases, the J end lost 7 bases, and 12 bases lay between the germline ends. Germline CDR1 is MNHEY and CDR2 is SVGEGT. This CDR3 contains 13 residues. The CDR3 reads CASSRRGPNEQFF. In nucleotides, the CDR3 is TGTGCCAGCAGTCGAAGAGGACCTAATGAGCAGTTCTTC.

With regard to this clonotype: A much larger clone differs from this one at a single base, so this may be a read error. This sequence joins TRBV20-1 and TRBJ1-1; possibly TRBD1 for D (6 bases). Germline assignment: CDR1 DFQATT and CDR2 SNEGSKA (reference sequence). The CDR3 spans 16 residues. CDR3 amino acids: CSASYLQGWMNTEALF. CDR3 nucleotides: TGCAGTGCTAGTTACTTACAGGGATGGATGAACACTGAAGCTCTCTTT.

This clonotype appeared many times. V usage is TRBV20-1 and J usage is TRBJ2-1, with 10 bases matching TRBD2. Per germline, CDR1 DFQATT and CDR2 SNEGSKA (reference sequence). The V gene end was trimmed by 3 bases and the J gene end by 2 bases; junction bases not matched to a gene: 7. The CDR3 loop spans 16 amino acids. The CDR3 DNA reads as TGCAGTGCTAGTATAAGCGGGAGGGTCACCTACAATGAGCAGTTCTTC. It translates to CSASISGRVTYNEQFF.

The chain links TRBV28 to TRBJ2-1; 11 nucleotides agree with TRBD2. With V trimmed by 3 bases and J by 3 bases, 7 bases remained unmatched. The CDR3 has 17 amino acids. Germline CDR1 and CDR2: MDHEN and SYDVKM. Written as DNA, the CDR3 is TGTGCCAGCAGTTTCCTCCTAGCGGGAGGTAACTACAATGAGCAGTTCTTC. As protein: CASSFLLAGGNYNEQFF.

This clonotype was found a few times. The chain uses TRBV29-1 and TRBJ1-2, with TRBD1 as a possible D gene (5 bases). V lost 2 bases and J 4 bases, leaving 11 bases between the germline ends. This CDR3 region has 13 residues. Germline V gene sequence: CDR1 SQVTM, CDR2 ANQGSEA. CDR3 DNA: TGCAGCGTTGAATATCAGGGAGGCTATGGCTACACCTTC. It encodes CSVEYQGGYGYTF.

This chain's CDR3 is CSVVTRDSTETQYF. DNA for the CDR3: TGCAGCGTTGTCACCCGGGACAGCACGGAGACCCAGTACTTC. The chain has TRBV29-1 and TRBJ2-5, with TRBD1 identical over 7 bases. From germline, CDR1 is SQVTM and CDR2 ANQGSEA. The CDR3 sequence is 14 residues long. Trimming took 4 bases from V and 5 from J; bases not matched to a gene: 10.

The chain links TRBV19 to TRBJ1-3, with no clear D. Trimming stripped 8 bases from V and 3 bases from J, with 20 bases between. Germline V gives CDR1 LNHDA, CDR2 SQIVND (reference sequence). This CDR3 has 16 residues. This chain's CDR3 is CASRKSPGLGGNTIYF. CDR3 nucleotide sequence: TGTGCCAGTCGGAAATCCCCCGGGCTCGGTGGAAACACCATATATTTT.

This sequence joins TRBV3-1 and TRBJ2-2, with D unresolved. V was cut by 1 base and J by 1 base, with 7 bases left in between. Germline V gene data show CDR1 as LGHDT and CDR2 as YNNKEL (reference sequence). This CDR3 spans 15 amino acids. CDR3 region: CASSQGAGNTGELFF. DNA for the CDR3: TGTGCCAGCAGCCAAGGGGCCGGGAACACCGGGGAGCTGTTTTTT.

CDR3 bases: TGTGCCAGCAGCCCGGAACAGGGGGCTGGTTCACCCCTCCACTTT. This encodes CASSPEQGAGSPLHF. This sequence joins TRBV3-1 and TRBJ1-6, with 9 nucleotides matching TRBD1. Germline CDR1 LGHDT, CDR2 YNNKEL (reference sequence). The CDR3 length is 15 residues. The ends lost 4 bases at V and 9 bases at J; junction bases unmatched: 7. Full variable domain (outside the CDR3, taken from reference TRBV3-1 and TRBJ1-6): DTAVSQTPKYLVTQMGNDKSIKCEQNLGHDTMYWYKQDSKKFLKIMFSYNNKELIINETVPNRFSPKSPDKAHLNLHINSLELGDSAVYFCASSPEQGAGSPLHFGNGTRLTVT.

Notes on this clonotype: One end of the junction fails to match germline, which may point to a read error. V gene TRBV28 combines with J gene TRBJ1-1; no reliable D call. The CDR3 is made up of 14 amino acids. CDR1 is MDHEN and CDR2 is SYDVKM in the germline V gene. CDR3 region: CARSLCPRNTEAFF. Written as DNA, the CDR3 is TGTGCCAGAAGTTTATGCCCTAGGAACACTGAAGCTTTCTTT.

This clonotype was observed a handful of times. V and J are TRBV11-2 and TRBJ1-1; weak D call: TRBD1 (5 bases). Trimming took off 3 bases at V and 2 bases at J, with 13 bases between the two ends. The V gene's germline CDR1 is SGHAT and CDR2 FQNNGV. This CDR3 is built from 15 residues. CDR3 sequence reads: CASSFRGTANTEAFF. CDR3 bases: TGTGCCAGCAGCTTCCGGGGCACGGCTAACACTGAAGCTTTCTTT.

The J gene is TRBJ2-3, the V gene TRBV6-2 or TRBV6-3; a weak D match, TRBD1 (6 bases). This CDR3 comprises 13 residues. Germline V lookup: CDR1 MNHEY, CDR2 SVGEGT. The chain's CDR3 is CDRSTGIGDTQYF. For the CDR3, the DNA is TGTGACAGAAGCACAGGGATTGGAGATACGCAGTATTTT.

There are many counts of this clonotype. The V and J genes are TRBV4-1 and TRBJ2-7; either TRBD1 or TRBD2 may supply D (5 bases each). This CDR3 region has 14 residues. Trimming removed 3 bases from V and 4 bases from J, with 13 bases in between. In germline, CDR1 is MGHRA, CDR2 YSYEKL. For the CDR3, the DNA is TGCGCCAGCAGCCACCGGGGCAGGGTTTACGAGCAGTACTTC. Its protein is CASSHRGRVYEQYF.

The chain recombines TRBV2 with TRBJ2-1; D remains unclear. Trimming pared 4 bases from V and 7 bases from J, leaving 14 bases between. Germline V gives CDR1 SNHLY, CDR2 FYNNEI. This CDR3 has 14 residues. The DNA of the CDR3 is TGTGCCAGCAGTGCTTGGGTCTCCAAAAATGAGCAGTTCTTC. This gives the protein CASSAWVSKNEQFF.

V is TRBV2 and J is TRBJ2-3, with 8 bases aligning to TRBD2. The junction had 4 bases not matched to a gene; V was cut back by 9 bases and J by 5 bases. CDR1 is SNHLY, CDR2 FYNNEI, per germline. This CDR3 spans 12 amino acids. The CDR3 DNA reads as TGTGCCAGTGGCCTAGCGGGAGATACGCAGTATTTT. Translating gives CASGLAGDTQYF.

The chain uses TRBV20-1 and TRBJ1-6; no clear D. The CDR3 is made up of 14 amino acids. Germline V gene data show CDR1 as DFQATT and CDR2 as SNEGSKA (reference sequence). The V and J ends lost 1 base and 10 bases respectively, with 14 bases between them. The CDR3 DNA follows: TGCAGTGCTAGAGTCGGGCCCCAGCCCTCACCCCTCCACTTT. As protein: CSARVGPQPSPLHF.

Many counts were recorded for this clonotype. This chain uses TRBV4-1 with TRBJ1-1; D call uncertain. V lost 4 bases to trimming and J lost 6 bases, with 15 bases between them. Germline CDR1 reads MGHRA; CDR2 reads YSYEKL. CDR3 length equals 14 residues. CDR3: CASSLTGVIAEAFF. DNA of the CDR3: TGCGCCAGCAGCCTGACTGGGGTGATCGCTGAAGCTTTCTTT.

V usage is TRBV30 and J usage is TRBJ2-7; the D is unclear. The CDR3 length is 13 residues. Germline lookup yields CDR1 GTSNPN and CDR2 SVGIG (reference sequence). The V end lost 3 bases, the J end lost 6 bases, and 15 bases lay between the germline ends. The CDR3: CAWRGVGVREQYF. The CDR3 nucleotides are TGTGCCTGGAGAGGTGTTGGGGTGCGCGAGCAGTACTTC. Combining the CDR3 with reference TRBV30 and TRBJ2-7 gives the whole variable domain SQTIHQWPATLVQPVGSPLSLECTVEGTSNPNLYWYRQAAGRGLQLLFYSVGIGQISSEVPQNLSASRPQDRQFILSSKKLLLSDSGFYLCAWRGVGVREQYFGPGTRLTVT.